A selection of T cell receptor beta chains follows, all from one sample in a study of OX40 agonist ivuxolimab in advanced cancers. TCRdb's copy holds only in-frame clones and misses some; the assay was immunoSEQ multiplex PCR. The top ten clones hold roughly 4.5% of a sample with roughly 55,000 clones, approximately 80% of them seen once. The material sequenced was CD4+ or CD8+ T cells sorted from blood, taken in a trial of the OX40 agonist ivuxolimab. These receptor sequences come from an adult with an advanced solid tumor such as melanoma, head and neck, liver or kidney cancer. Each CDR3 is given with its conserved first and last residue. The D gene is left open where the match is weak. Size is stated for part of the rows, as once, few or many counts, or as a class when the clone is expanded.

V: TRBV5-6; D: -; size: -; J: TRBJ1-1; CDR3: CASQLYGTLANTEAFF; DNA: TGTGCCAGTCAGCTTTATGGCACCCTGGCGAACACTGAAGCTTTCTTT
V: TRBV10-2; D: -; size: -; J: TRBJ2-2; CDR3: CASSESGGLNTGELFF; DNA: TGCGCCAGCAGTGAGTCGGGAGGCCTGAACACCGGGGAGCTGTTTTTT
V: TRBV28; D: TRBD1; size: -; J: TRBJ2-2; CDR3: CASTHWTGGRSGELFF; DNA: TGTGCCAGCACCCACTGGACAGGGGGGCGGTCCGGGGAGCTGTTTTTT
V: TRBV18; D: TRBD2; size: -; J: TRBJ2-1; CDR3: CASSPQSSGGTYNEQFF; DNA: TGTGCCAGCTCACCCCAGAGTAGCGGGGGGACATACAATGAGCAGTTCTTC
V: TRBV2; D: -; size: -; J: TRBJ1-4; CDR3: CASRDSPTNEKLFF; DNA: TGTGCCAGCAGGGACAGTCCAACTAATGAAAAACTGTTTTTT
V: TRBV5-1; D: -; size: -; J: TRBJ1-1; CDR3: CASSPGGGDTEAFF; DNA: TGCGCCAGCAGCCCCGGCGGAGGGGACACTGAAGCTTTCTTT
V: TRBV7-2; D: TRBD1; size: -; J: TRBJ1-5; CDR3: CASSGRQGQGQPQHF; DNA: TGTGCCAGCAGCGGCCGACAGGGACAGGGTCAGCCCCAGCATTTT
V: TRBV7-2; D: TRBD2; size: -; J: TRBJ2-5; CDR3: CASRISGGAETQYF; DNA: TGTGCCAGCAGGATTAGCGGGGGGGCGGAGACCCAGTACTTC
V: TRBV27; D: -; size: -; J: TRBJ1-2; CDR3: CASSLKPLTGAYGYTF; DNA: TGTGCCAGCAGTCTAAAGCCCCTAACAGGAGCCTATGGCTACACCTTC
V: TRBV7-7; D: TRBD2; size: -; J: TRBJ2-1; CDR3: CASSFSGDYNEQFF; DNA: TGTGCCAGCAGCTTTAGCGGGGATTACAATGAGCAGTTCTTC
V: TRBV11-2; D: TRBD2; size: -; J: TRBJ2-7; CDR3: CASSLARRASGTRNEQYF; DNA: TGTGCCAGCAGCCTAGCCCGAAGGGCTAGCGGGACTAGAAACGAGCAGTACTTC
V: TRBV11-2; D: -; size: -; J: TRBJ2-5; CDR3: CASSPTQETQYF; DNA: TGTGCCAGCAGCCCTACCCAAGAGACCCAGTACTTC
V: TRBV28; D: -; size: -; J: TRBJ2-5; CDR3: CASSLGPGDFQETQYF; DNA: TGTGCCAGCAGTTTAGGCCCAGGGGACTTTCAAGAGACCCAGTACTTC
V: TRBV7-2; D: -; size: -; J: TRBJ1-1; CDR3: CASSAPGRNTEAFF; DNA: TGTGCCAGCAGCGCCCCAGGGAGGAACACTGAAGCTTTCTTT
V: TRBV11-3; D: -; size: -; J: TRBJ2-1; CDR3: CASSLGRTRSYNEQFF; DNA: TGTGCCAGCAGCTTAGGACGAACCCGCTCCTACAATGAGCAGTTCTTC
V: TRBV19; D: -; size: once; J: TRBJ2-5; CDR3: CASSTQGATETQYF; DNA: TGTGCCAGTAGTACACAGGGAGCAACGGAGACCCAGTACTTC